A selection of T cell receptor beta chains follows, all from one sample in a study of OX40 agonist ivuxolimab in advanced cancers. Only in-frame clones appear in the TCRdb table, and some are missing; sequencing was by immunoSEQ multiplex PCR. The table has tens of thousands of clones, 92% seen once. The specimen comprised CD4+ or CD8+ T cells sorted from blood, sampled in a trial of the OX40 agonist ivuxolimab. The receptors shown here come from an adult with an advanced solid tumor such as melanoma, head and neck, liver or kidney cancer. The CDR3 runs from the conserved cysteine through the conserved F or W. The order of the fields is D gene, clone size, V gene, J gene, CDR3 protein, CDR3 DNA. A D gene is named only where the DNA matches it firmly. Size is stated for part of the rows, as once, few or many counts, or as a class when the clone is expanded.

.	.	TRBV10-3	TRBJ2-5	CAISVGAPETQYF	TGTGCCATCAGTGTAGGAGCGCCGGAGACCCAGTACTTC
TRBD1	.	TRBV10-3	TRBJ1-3	CAISAEGATIYF	TGTGCCATCAGTGCGGAGGGGGCGACCATATATTTT
.	.	TRBV7-9	TRBJ1-2	CASSLDGYTF	TGTGCCAGCAGCTTGGACGGCTACACCTTC
.	.	TRBV30	TRBJ2-3	CAWSVNVGAADTQYF	TGTGCCTGGAGTGTAAACGTGGGGGCCGCAGATACGCAGTATTTT
.	.	TRBV5-4	TRBJ1-6	CASSPGRVDSPLHF	TGTGCCAGCAGCCCAGGCAGGGTAGATTCACCCCTCCACTTT
TRBD1	.	TRBV19	TRBJ1-1	CASSKTFRDRNTEAFF	TGTGCCAGTAGTAAGACATTCCGGGACAGAAACACTGAAGCTTTCTTT
TRBD2	.	TRBV19	TRBJ2-1	CASSMGLAGSNEQFF	TGTGCCAGTAGTATGGGACTAGCGGGTTCCAATGAGCAGTTCTTC
.	.	TRBV19	TRBJ1-1	CASSYEGSKTEAFF	TGTGCCAGTAGTTACGAGGGGTCGAAAACTGAAGCTTTCTTT
.	.	TRBV5-1	TRBJ2-3	CASSFGGTSTDTQYF	TGCGCCAGCAGCTTCGGCGGGACGAGCACAGATACGCAGTATTTT
.	once	TRBV18	TRBJ2-5	CASSSGQQETQYF	TGTGCCAGCTCTTCCGGACAGCAAGAGACCCAGTACTTC
.	.	TRBV14	TRBJ1-1	CASSQVGGQGAFF	TGTGCCAGCAGCCAAGTTGGGGGGCAGGGAGCTTTCTTT
TRBD2	.	TRBV6-1	TRBJ2-7	CASSDLQLAGAGEQYF	TGTGCCAGCAGTGACCTCCAGCTAGCGGGAGCTGGGGAGCAGTACTTC
TRBD2	once	TRBV7-8	TRBJ2-1	CASSLGASGRLNEQFF	TGTGCCAGCAGCTTAGGGGCTAGCGGGAGACTAAATGAGCAGTTCTTC
TRBD1	.	TRBV2	TRBJ1-3	CASLRGQDLGNTIYF	TGTGCCAGCTTGAGGGGACAGGACCTGGGAAACACCATATATTTT
TRBD2	.	TRBV2	TRBJ2-1	CASWTSGAGNEQFF	TGTGCCAGCTGGACTAGCGGGGCGGGGAATGAGCAGTTCTTC
.	.	TRBV5-8	TRBJ1-3	CASSLVNSKTNTIYF	TGTGCCAGCAGCTTGGTGAACAGCAAGACAAACACCATATATTTT
.	.	TRBV5-1	TRBJ1-3	CASSLFNSGNTIYF	TGCGCCAGCAGCTTGTTCAACTCTGGAAACACCATATATTTT
.	once	TRBV2	TRBJ1-1	CASSVEGKNTEAFF	TGTGCCAGCAGTGTCGAAGGGAAGAACACTGAAGCTTTCTTT
.	.	TRBV18	TRBJ1-1	CASSPAGRNTEAFF	TGTGCCAGCTCACCCGCCGGGCGGAACACTGAAGCTTTCTTT
.	.	TRBV7-9	TRBJ1-1	CASSLVMNTEAFF	TGTGCCAGCAGCTTAGTAATGAACACTGAAGCTTTCTTT
.	.	TRBV21-1	TRBJ1-1	CASSKMTSSGWNTEAFF	TGTGCCAGCAGCAAAATGACCTCTTCAGGGTGGAACACTGAAGCTTTCTTT
TRBD2	.	TRBV4-3	TRBJ2-2	CASSQAPRLAGPLNTGELFF	TGCGCCAGCAGCCAAGCCCCGAGACTAGCGGGGCCTTTGAACACCGGGGAGCTGTTTTTT
.	.	TRBV18	TRBJ2-7	CASSPLDRREQYF	TGTGCCAGCTCACCCCTCGACAGGCGGGAGCAGTACTTC
.	.	TRBV6-1	TRBJ1-5	CASCLGRSSNQPQHF	TGTGCCAGCTGCCTAGGTCGGAGTAGCAATCAGCCCCAGCATTTT
.	.	TRBV5-1	TRBJ1-3	CASSSGGEVAGNTIYF	TGCGCCAGCAGCTCTGGTGGGGAAGTAGCTGGAAACACCATATATTTT
TRBD1	.	TRBV7-8	TRBJ1-4	CASSPSRGQRTEKLFF	TGTGCCAGCAGCCCTAGCAGGGGACAGAGGACTGAAAAACTGTTTTTT
TRBD2	.	TRBV18	TRBJ2-3	CASSPATSGRGTDTQYF	TGTGCCAGCTCACCGGCCACTAGCGGGAGGGGCACAGATACGCAGTATTTT
TRBD1	.	TRBV30	TRBJ2-7	CASRDRGYEQYF	TGTGCTTCGAGGGACAGGGGGTACGAGCAGTACTTC
TRBD1	few	TRBV7-8	TRBJ2-2	CASSLSPGGNTGELFF	TGTGCCAGCAGCTTATCCCCAGGGGGCAACACCGGGGAGCTGTTTTTT
TRBD2	.	TRBV5-4	TRBJ2-7	CASSLPGRGRDEQYF	TGTGCCAGCAGCCTGCCTGGGAGGGGTCGCGACGAGCAGTACTTC
TRBD1	.	TRBV6-1	TRBJ1-2	CASSEAQGGVEGYTF	TGTGCCAGCAGTGAAGCGCAAGGGGGCGTTGAAGGCTACACCTTC
TRBD1	.	TRBV27	TRBJ2-3	CASRLPDRGTDTQYF	TGTGCCAGCAGACTACCCGACAGGGGCACAGATACGCAGTATTTT
TRBD1	.	TRBV25-1	TRBJ1-6	CASRGQENNSPLHF	TGTGCCAGCAGGGGACAGGAGAATAATTCACCCCTCCACTTT
.	.	TRBV2	TRBJ2-6	CASSERYSGANVLTF	TGTGCCAGCAGTGAAAGGTACTCTGGGGCCAACGTCCTGACTTTC
.	.	TRBV30	TRBJ1-2	CAWRSPDYGYTF	TGTGCCTGGAGATCCCCAGACTATGGCTACACCTTC
.	.	TRBV5-6	TRBJ1-1	CASSGDASGLEAFF	TGTGCCAGCAGCGGCGACGCTTCGGGGCTCGAAGCTTTCTTT
.	.	TRBV11-3	TRBJ1-1	CASSPDARGTEAFF	TGTGCCAGCAGCCCCGACGCGAGGGGCACTGAAGCTTTCTTT
.	.	TRBV10-2	TRBJ2-3	CASNRESTDTQYF	TGCGCCAGCAACCGGGAAAGCACAGATACGCAGTATTTT
.	.	TRBV11-2	TRBJ2-3	CASSWNFGTDTQYF	TGTGCCAGCAGCTGGAACTTCGGCACAGATACGCAGTATTTT
TRBD2	.	TRBV5-1	TRBJ2-5	CASSLPGASGIETQYF	TGCGCCAGCAGCTTGCCGGGGGCTAGCGGGATTGAGACCCAGTACTTC
TRBD1	.	TRBV15	TRBJ2-1	CATSREGQRPYNEQFF	TGTGCCACCAGCAGAGAGGGACAGAGACCCTACAATGAGCAGTTCTTC
.	.	TRBV14	TRBJ2-3	CASSHQTGNTDTQYF	TGTGCCAGCAGCCACCAGACGGGGAACACAGATACGCAGTATTTT
TRBD2	.	TRBV10-2	TRBJ2-7	CASTGTSGRIWEQYF	TGCGCCAGCACCGGGACTAGCGGGAGGATCTGGGAGCAGTACTTC
.	.	TRBV11-2	TRBJ2-1	CASSLGGRGGPPRYNEQFF	TGTGCCAGCAGCTTAGGGGGTAGGGGAGGCCCCCCCCGTTACAATGAGCAGTTCTTC
.	.	TRBV4-1	TRBJ1-2	CASSPITQGWGYTF	TGCGCCAGCAGCCCAATAACGCAGGGCTGGGGCTACACCTTC
TRBD2	.	TRBV9	TRBJ2-7	CASSPGLVNEQYF	TGTGCCAGCAGCCCGGGACTAGTTAACGAGCAGTACTTC
TRBD2	.	TRBV5-6	TRBJ2-5	CASSRLAGLYQETQYF	TGTGCCAGCAGCCGACTAGCGGGGCTGTACCAAGAGACCCAGTACTTC
.	.	TRBV6-5	TRBJ2-7	CASRRTGTGSYEQYF	TGTGCCAGCAGACGTACCGGGACTGGTTCCTACGAGCAGTACTTC